A selection of T cell receptor beta chains follows, all from one sample in a study of blood T cell repertoires in COVID-19. The method was immunoSEQ multiplex PCR; TCRdb's version includes in-frame clones alone and lacks a portion of them. The data hold approximately 44,000 clones, with roughly 89% observed a single time. The sequenced sample was peripheral blood. The source of these receptors is a woman at least 80 years old with acute or convalescent COVID-19. The CDR3 runs from the conserved cysteine through the conserved F or W. The order of the fields is clone size, V gene, J gene, D gene, CDR3 protein, CDR3 DNA. D genes are given only for firm matches. For some rows the clone size is stated as once, few or many, or as a class when expanded; others skip it.

-	TRBV12-3/TRBV12-4	TRBJ1-5	-	CASSPAGTQPQHF	TGTGCCAGCAGTCCGGCGGGTACTCAGCCCCAGCATTTT
few	TRBV4-1	TRBJ2-5	-	CASSLPGVETQYF	TGCGCCAGCAGCCTCCCGGGGGTAGAGACCCAGTACTTC
-	TRBV19	TRBJ1-4	-	CASSIRTATNEKLFF	TGTGCCAGTAGTATCCGTACAGCAACTAATGAAAAACTGTTTTTT
-	TRBV7-6	TRBJ2-5	TRBD1	CASSTKDRAGETQYF	TGTGCCAGCAGCACCAAGGACAGGGCGGGAGAGACCCAGTACTTC
-	TRBV19	TRBJ1-5	TRBD1	CASSPRQGDQPQHF	TGTGCCAGTAGTCCCAGACAGGGAGATCAGCCCCAGCATTTT
-	TRBV5-1	TRBJ2-1	TRBD2	CASSLGGRGYNEQFF	TGCGCCAGCAGCCTCGGCGGGCGGGGGTACAATGAGCAGTTCTTC
-	TRBV4-1	TRBJ2-5	-	CASSQDLETQYF	TGCGCCAGCAGCCAAGATCTCGAGACCCAGTACTTC
few	TRBV28	TRBJ1-2	-	CASRADGGYGYTF	TGTGCCAGCAGAGCCGATGGCGGCTATGGCTACACCTTC
-	TRBV19	TRBJ2-5	-	CASSLMWGGGRETQYF	TGTGCCAGTAGCCTCATGTGGGGGGGCGGGCGAGAGACCCAGTACTTC
-	TRBV2	TRBJ2-2	TRBD1	CASSTGTANTGELFF	TGTGCCAGTTCTACCGGGACAGCGAACACCGGGGAGCTGTTTTTT
once	TRBV21-1	TRBJ1-2	-	CASSSTGSRCFYGYTF	TGTGCCAGCAGCAGCACAGGGTCCCGTTGCTTCTATGGCTACACCTTC
-	TRBV6-1	TRBJ1-2	-	CASSEADRFYGYTF	TGTGCCAGCAGTGAAGCGGACAGATTCTATGGCTACACCTTC
-	TRBV18	TRBJ2-3	TRBD1	CASSPWDRESTDTQYF	TGTGCCAGCTCACCATGGGACAGGGAAAGCACAGATACGCAGTATTTT
-	TRBV4-1	TRBJ1-1	-	CASSQVGGLRGTEAFF	TGCGCCAGCAGCCAAGTCGGGGGGCTGAGGGGAACTGAAGCTTTCTTT
-	TRBV29-1	TRBJ2-1	-	CSAGRSAEQFF	TGCAGCGCAGGGAGGAGCGCTGAGCAGTTCTTC
-	TRBV2	TRBJ1-5	-	CASSGRQRGNQPQHF	TGTGCCAGCAGTGGCAGACAGAGAGGCAATCAGCCCCAGCATTTT
-	TRBV5-1	TRBJ2-1	-	CASSLDTHPNEQFF	TGCGCCAGCAGCCTGGACACCCACCCCAATGAGCAGTTCTTC
-	TRBV19	TRBJ2-2	TRBD1	CASSPDRGNTGELFF	TGTGCCAGTAGTCCAGACAGGGGGAACACCGGGGAGCTGTTTTTT
once	TRBV3-1/TRBV3-2	TRBJ2-5	TRBD2	CASSQSGSSGGVGTQYF	TGTGCCAGCAGCCAATCTGGCTCTAGCGGGGGGGTTGGGACCCAGTACTTC
-	TRBV3-1/TRBV3-2	TRBJ1-2	-	CASSQDGRGYTF	TGTGCCAGCAGCCAAGATGGTCGGGGCTACACCTTC
-	TRBV14	TRBJ1-2	-	CASSQMGRNYGYTF	TGTGCCAGCAGCCAAATGGGGAGGAACTATGGCTACACCTTC
-	TRBV4-1	TRBJ2-5	TRBD2	CASSPGASGEETQYF	TGCGCCAGCAGCCCCGGGGCTAGCGGGGAAGAGACCCAGTACTTC
few	TRBV27	TRBJ2-7	TRBD1	CASRRTGVSYEQYF	TGTGCCAGCAGGCGGACAGGGGTCTCCTACGAGCAGTACTTC
once	TRBV25-1	TRBJ2-1	-	CASSQTRSSYNEQFF	TGTGCCAGCAGTCAGACTCGGAGCTCCTACAATGAGCAGTTCTTC
-	TRBV5-1	TRBJ1-1	TRBD1	CASNRGQGLNTEAFF	TGCGCCAGCAACCGCGGACAGGGACTGAACACTGAAGCTTTCTTT
-	TRBV5-4	TRBJ1-4	-	CASSWEGLDEKLFF	TGTGCCAGCAGCTGGGAGGGACTAGATGAAAAACTGTTTTTT
-	TRBV28	TRBJ1-2	-	CASSLFAYGYTF	TGTGCCAGCAGTTTATTCGCGTATGGCTACACCTTC
-	TRBV4-1	TRBJ1-5	TRBD1	CASSQGTGPEDQPQHF	TGCGCCAGCAGCCAAGGGACAGGGCCCGAAGATCAGCCCCAGCATTTT
-	TRBV3-1/TRBV3-2	TRBJ1-4	-	CASSPRGNEKLFF	TGTGCCAGCAGCCCCCGCGGTAATGAAAAACTGTTTTTT
-	TRBV3-1/TRBV3-2	TRBJ1-5	TRBD1	CASSLGTGGNQPQHF	TGTGCCAGCAGCCTCGGGACAGGGGGTAATCAGCCCCAGCATTTT
once	TRBV6-6	TRBJ1-5	-	CASSIRNQPQHF	TGTGCCAGCAGCATCCGGAATCAGCCCCAGCATTTT
once	TRBV28	TRBJ1-5	-	CASSLTGEQPQHF	TGTGCCAGCAGTTTAACGGGAGAACAGCCCCAGCATTTT
-	TRBV5-6	TRBJ1-2	-	CASSPTGMNYGYTF	TGTGCCAGCAGCCCAACAGGTATGAACTATGGCTACACCTTC
-	TRBV19	TRBJ1-2	-	CASSAATGLAHSNYGYTF	TGTGCCAGTAGTGCAGCGACAGGCTTGGCCCATTCTAACTATGGCTACACCTTC
-	TRBV4-2	TRBJ2-3	TRBD2	CASSQEGTSGYTQYF	TGTGCCAGCAGCCAAGAGGGGACTAGCGGCTATACGCAGTATTTT
-	TRBV7-6	TRBJ2-7	TRBD1	CASSLRSGGPGEQYF	TGTGCCAGCAGTCTTAGGTCAGGGGGCCCGGGCGAGCAGTACTTC
-	TRBV29-1	TRBJ1-2	TRBD1	CSVPTGQGIVYTF	TGCAGCGTCCCCACAGGACAGGGTATAGTCTACACCTTC
-	TRBV10-2	TRBJ2-7	TRBD1	CASSDRDRATYEQYF	TGCGCCAGCAGTGACAGAGACAGGGCGACCTACGAGCAGTACTTC
-	TRBV3-1/TRBV3-2	TRBJ2-7	TRBD2	CASSPSGTSGGGTRWKQYF	TGTGCCAGCAGCCCTTCCGGGACTAGCGGGGGGGGGACAAGATGGAAGCAGTACTTC
-	TRBV28	TRBJ1-3	-	CASSLGPSGNTIYF	TGTGCCAGCAGTTTGGGGCCCTCTGGAAACACCATATATTTT
-	TRBV11-2	TRBJ1-1	-	CASSLTGFNTEAFF	TGTGCCAGCAGCTTAACAGGGTTCAACACTGAAGCTTTCTTT
-	TRBV7-6	TRBJ2-7	TRBD1	CASSLAMDRGSVQYF	TGTGCCAGCAGCTTAGCTATGGACAGGGGATCGGTGCAGTACTTC
-	TRBV28	TRBJ1-2	-	CASRPTGADYGYTF	TGTGCCAGCCGACCCACAGGCGCTGACTATGGCTACACCTTC
few	TRBV3-1/TRBV3-2	TRBJ2-2	-	CASSPLSGGELFF	TGTGCCAGCAGCCCGCTTTCGGGCGGGGAGCTGTTTTTT
-	TRBV5-1	TRBJ1-2	-	CASHPDSVNYGYTF	TGCGCCAGCCACCCGGACAGTGTAAACTATGGCTACACCTTC